Listed below are T cell receptor beta chains from one sample, sequenced in a study of identical twins. A single record per CDR3 protein comes from TCRdb applying MiXCR to the 5' RACE reads. The sample lists 600,000 to 700,000 distinct CDR3 sequences, about 20% occurring once. The data were also submitted as part of a second study, on T cells expressing NK-cell markers.

The sequencing input was PBMCs. These receptors all come from a woman aged 18-30 years in good health. CDR3s include the opening cysteine and the closing phenylalanine or tryptophan. Fields, in order: D gene, clone size, J gene, V gene, CDR3 DNA, CDR3 protein. The D gene is left open where the match is weak. Expanded clones get a size class; other rows say once, few or many, or leave the size out.

D gene: TRBD2; clone size: few; J gene: TRBJ2-3; V gene: TRBV5-5; CDR3 DNA: TGTGCCAGCAGCTTGGGGGTAGAAGCGGGGGGAAGCACAGATACGCAGTATTTT; CDR3 protein: CASSLGVEAGGSTDTQYF
D gene: NA; clone size: NA; J gene: TRBJ2-3; V gene: TRBV20-1; CDR3 DNA: TGCAGTGGGGACTGGAAGGGCACAGATACGCAGTATTTT; CDR3 protein: CSGDWKGTDTQYF
D gene: TRBD2; clone size: many; J gene: TRBJ2-5; V gene: TRBV12-3/TRBV12-4; CDR3 DNA: TGTGCCAGCAGTATCGCCGGGACTAGAATGAGCGGGACCCAGTACTTC; CDR3 protein: CASSIAGTRMSGTQYF
D gene: NA; clone size: many; J gene: TRBJ2-1; V gene: TRBV20-1; CDR3 DNA: TGCAGTGCTAGACGAGACAATGAGCAGTTCTTC; CDR3 protein: CSARRDNEQFF
D gene: NA; clone size: few; J gene: TRBJ2-3; V gene: TRBV7-2; CDR3 DNA: TGTGCCAGCAGCCCGGACCGACGTATCATCGGAAATACGCAGTATTTT; CDR3 protein: CASSPDRRIIGNTQYF
D gene: NA; clone size: few; J gene: TRBJ2-5; V gene: TRBV20-1; CDR3 DNA: TGCAGTGCTCCCCGGAGGGGAGAAGAGACCCAGTACTTC; CDR3 protein: CSAPRRGEETQYF
D gene: NA; clone size: NA; J gene: TRBJ1-2; V gene: TRBV5-1; CDR3 DNA: TGCGCCAGCAGCCTTGACACGGGCTACACCTTC; CDR3 protein: CASSLDTGYTF
D gene: NA; clone size: NA; J gene: TRBJ2-1; V gene: TRBV7-9; CDR3 DNA: TGTGCCAGCAGCCATAAAGGGAGCCGCTACAATGAGCAGTTCTTC; CDR3 protein: CASSHKGSRYNEQFF
D gene: NA; clone size: few; J gene: TRBJ2-7; V gene: TRBV12-5; CDR3 DNA: TGTGCTAGTGGTTCACTAGCCAGAGACCTCTACGAGCAGTACTTC; CDR3 protein: CASGSLARDLYEQYF
D gene: TRBD2; clone size: few; J gene: TRBJ2-7; V gene: TRBV27; CDR3 DNA: TGTGCCAGCAGCCCAGGGAGGGAAGGCGAGCAGTACTTC; CDR3 protein: CASSPGREGEQYF
D gene: NA; clone size: many; J gene: TRBJ1-6; V gene: TRBV25-1; CDR3 DNA: TGTGCCAGCAGTGAACGGGGGGAGGCTTCACCCCTCCACTTT; CDR3 protein: CASSERGEASPLHF
D gene: NA; clone size: NA; J gene: TRBJ2-1; V gene: TRBV7-2; CDR3 DNA: TGTGCCAGCAGTCGTAGGGAGGATGAGCAGTTCTTC; CDR3 protein: CASSRREDEQFF
D gene: TRBD2; clone size: many; J gene: TRBJ2-5; V gene: TRBV10-3; CDR3 DNA: TGTGCCATCAGCCCACTAGCGGGAGGGCAAGAGACCCAGTACTTC; CDR3 protein: CAISPLAGGQETQYF
D gene: NA; clone size: NA; J gene: TRBJ2-7; V gene: TRBV12-3/TRBV12-4; CDR3 DNA: TGTGCCAGCAGCGATGGGGCGGGCCCCGCGGGGCAGTACTTC; CDR3 protein: CASSDGAGPAGQYF
D gene: NA; clone size: few; J gene: TRBJ2-7; V gene: TRBV6-1; CDR3 DNA: TGTGCCAGCAGCCGAATTTCGAGTTACGAGCAGTACTTC; CDR3 protein: CASSRISSYEQYF
D gene: NA; clone size: NA; J gene: TRBJ2-7; V gene: TRBV7-2; CDR3 DNA: TGTGCCAGCAGCTCTGATATGACTGCTTACGAGCAGTACTTC; CDR3 protein: CASSSDMTAYEQYF
D gene: NA; clone size: NA; J gene: TRBJ2-7; V gene: TRBV3-1; CDR3 DNA: TGTGCCAGCAGCCCGCACGAAGGGGGGCTTCGGGAGCAGTACTTC; CDR3 protein: CASSPHEGGLREQYF
D gene: NA; clone size: NA; J gene: TRBJ1-1; V gene: TRBV9; CDR3 DNA: TGTGCCAGCAGCGTAGCTACAGGCCGTTCTGAAGCTTTCTTT; CDR3 protein: CASSVATGRSEAFF
D gene: TRBD1; clone size: few; J gene: TRBJ1-2; V gene: TRBV4-2; CDR3 DNA: TGTGCCAGCAGCCAAGTAAGGACAGGGGATGGCTACACCTTC; CDR3 protein: CASSQVRTGDGYTF
D gene: NA; clone size: NA; J gene: TRBJ1-2; V gene: TRBV7-9; CDR3 DNA: TGTGCCAGCAGCTTAGCGCTGGGCCATGGCTACACCTTC; CDR3 protein: CASSLALGHGYTF
D gene: NA; clone size: NA; J gene: TRBJ1-5; V gene: TRBV20-1; CDR3 DNA: TGCAGTGCTATAGTAGATAGCAATCAGCCCCAGCATTTT; CDR3 protein: CSAIVDSNQPQHF
D gene: NA; clone size: NA; J gene: TRBJ2-3; V gene: TRBV20-1; CDR3 DNA: TGCAGTGCTAACGATCTTACAGATACGCAGTATTTT; CDR3 protein: CSANDLTDTQYF
D gene: TRBD1; clone size: NA; J gene: TRBJ2-7; V gene: TRBV2; CDR3 DNA: TGTGCCAGCAGGGAGACTGACAGGGCATATCACGAGCAGTACTTC; CDR3 protein: CASRETDRAYHEQYF
D gene: TRBD1; clone size: few; J gene: TRBJ2-2; V gene: TRBV5-1; CDR3 DNA: TGCGCCAGCAGCTTCTCTGGACAGGGGACCGGGGAGCTGTTTTTT; CDR3 protein: CASSFSGQGTGELFF
D gene: NA; clone size: NA; J gene: TRBJ1-4; V gene: TRBV18; CDR3 DNA: TGTGCCAGCTCTCCACAAGCTAATGAAAAACTGTTTTTT; CDR3 protein: CASSPQANEKLFF
D gene: TRBD1; clone size: NA; J gene: TRBJ1-1; V gene: TRBV5-6; CDR3 DNA: TGTGCCAGCAGCCACGGACAGGGGGCCACTGAAGCTTTCTTT; CDR3 protein: CASSHGQGATEAFF
D gene: NA; clone size: many; J gene: TRBJ1-2; V gene: TRBV4-3; CDR3 DNA: TGCGCCAGCAGCCGGGGGGTCTATGGCTACACCTTC; CDR3 protein: CASSRGVYGYTF
D gene: NA; clone size: NA; J gene: TRBJ2-7; V gene: TRBV7-9; CDR3 DNA: TGTGCCAGCAGCCGGCTCGCGACAGGTGACTACGAGCAGTACTTC; CDR3 protein: CASSRLATGDYEQYF
D gene: NA; clone size: few; J gene: TRBJ2-6; V gene: TRBV20-1; CDR3 DNA: TGCAGTGCCCCCGGACAGTTTGGGGCCAACGTCCTGACTTTC; CDR3 protein: CSAPGQFGANVLTF
D gene: NA; clone size: many; J gene: TRBJ2-7; V gene: TRBV20-1; CDR3 DNA: TGCAGTGCTAGATACAACACAGGGTACGAGCAGTACTTC; CDR3 protein: CSARYNTGYEQYF
D gene: NA; clone size: NA; J gene: TRBJ2-1; V gene: TRBV9; CDR3 DNA: TGTGCCAGCAGCGGAGGCGGGACTGTCAATGAGCAGTTCTTC; CDR3 protein: CASSGGGTVNEQFF
D gene: TRBD2; clone size: NA; J gene: TRBJ2-1; V gene: TRBV29-1; CDR3 DNA: TGCAGCGTTGGACTAGCGGGGGGTTCCGATGAGCAGTTCTTC; CDR3 protein: CSVGLAGGSDEQFF
D gene: NA; clone size: many; J gene: TRBJ2-2; V gene: TRBV12-3/TRBV12-4; CDR3 DNA: TGTGCCAGCAGTCCCCGGAAGACAGGTCGTCCCGGGGAGCTGTTTTTT; CDR3 protein: CASSPRKTGRPGELFF
D gene: NA; clone size: NA; J gene: TRBJ2-3; V gene: TRBV6-1; CDR3 DNA: TGTGCCAGCAGAAGGGAGACCGGTGATACGCAGTATTTT; CDR3 protein: CASRRETGDTQYF
D gene: NA; clone size: NA; J gene: TRBJ2-1; V gene: TRBV10-3; CDR3 DNA: TGTGCCTCCGGCCGGGGGACCTTATCCTACAATGAGCAGTTCTTC; CDR3 protein: CASGRGTLSYNEQFF
D gene: TRBD1; clone size: NA; J gene: TRBJ1-1; V gene: TRBV5-5; CDR3 DNA: TGTGCCAGCAGCTTGGTGCAGGGGGCTGGAATGAACACTGAAGCTTTCTTT; CDR3 protein: CASSLVQGAGMNTEAFF
D gene: NA; clone size: NA; J gene: TRBJ2-1; V gene: TRBV3-1; CDR3 DNA: TGTGCCAGCAGCCAACAAGAAACCGATGAGCAGTTCTTC; CDR3 protein: CASSQQETDEQFF
D gene: NA; clone size: few; J gene: TRBJ1-3; V gene: TRBV12-3/TRBV12-4; CDR3 DNA: TGTGCCAGCAGGCAGGGTTTGCATGGAAACACCATATATTTT; CDR3 protein: CASRQGLHGNTIYF
D gene: TRBD1; clone size: NA; J gene: TRBJ1-1; V gene: TRBV6-5; CDR3 DNA: TGTGCCAGCAGTTCCATTCAGGGGGCTGGGACTGAAGCTTTCTTT; CDR3 protein: CASSSIQGAGTEAFF
D gene: NA; clone size: NA; J gene: TRBJ1-4; V gene: TRBV5-1; CDR3 DNA: TGCGCCAGCAGCCTACAGGGACAACGCGAAAAACTGTTTTTT; CDR3 protein: CASSLQGQREKLFF
D gene: TRBD2; clone size: NA; J gene: TRBJ2-1; V gene: TRBV5-4; CDR3 DNA: TGTGCCAGCAGCTCGGCGACTAGCGCGCTATACAATGAGCAGTTCTTC; CDR3 protein: CASSSATSALYNEQFF
D gene: TRBD1; clone size: few; J gene: TRBJ1-1; V gene: TRBV7-9; CDR3 DNA: TGTGCCAGCAGCTTTGTGACAGGGTATGAAGCTTTCTTT; CDR3 protein: CASSFVTGYEAFF
D gene: TRBD1; clone size: NA; J gene: TRBJ2-1; V gene: TRBV5-1; CDR3 DNA: TGCGCCAGCAGCAACGGACAGGACGGTGAGCAGTTCTTC; CDR3 protein: CASSNGQDGEQFF
D gene: NA; clone size: many; J gene: TRBJ2-1; V gene: TRBV12-3/TRBV12-4; CDR3 DNA: TGTGCCAGCAAGCGTCAAAGCTCCTACAATGAGCAGTTCTTC; CDR3 protein: CASKRQSSYNEQFF
D gene: NA; clone size: NA; J gene: TRBJ2-1; V gene: TRBV9; CDR3 DNA: TGTGCCAGCAGCCCCGCCCTTACGGGGCGAGGAACCGATGAGCAGTTCTTC; CDR3 protein: CASSPALTGRGTDEQFF
D gene: NA; clone size: many; J gene: TRBJ2-5; V gene: TRBV29-1; CDR3 DNA: TGCAGCACGCGACTAGAGACCCAGTACTTC; CDR3 protein: CSTRLETQYF
D gene: NA; clone size: once; J gene: TRBJ2-1; V gene: TRBV30; CDR3 DNA: TGTGCCTGCCTCACCCAGGTTAATGAGCAGTTCTTC; CDR3 protein: CACLTQVNEQFF
D gene: TRBD2; clone size: NA; J gene: TRBJ2-3; V gene: TRBV9; CDR3 DNA: TGTGCCAGCAGCCCAGCGGGGGGGAGCACAGATACGCAGTATTTT; CDR3 protein: CASSPAGGSTDTQYF
D gene: NA; clone size: few; J gene: TRBJ2-7; V gene: TRBV27; CDR3 DNA: TGTGCCAGCAGTTTACCAGGACGTAGGGCCGAGCAGTACTTC; CDR3 protein: CASSLPGRRAEQYF